Listed below are T cell receptor beta chains from one sample, sequenced in a study of cytomegalovirus exposure and HLA in healthy donors. Clones were sequenced by immunoSEQ multiplex PCR, and TCRdb holds only the in-frame ones, with some missing. Altogether 95,000 to 150,000 clones are present, approximately 80% being singletons, with the ten largest covering more than 8%. The specimen sequenced was PBMCs. The receptors originated from a female donor in good health and CMV-seropositive. CDR3s leave out the opening cysteine and the closing phenylalanine or tryptophan.

TRBV19	TRBJ1-1	ATRYMNTEAF
TRBV19	TRBJ1-1	ASSTPGQPRTEAF
TRBV4-1	TRBJ1-4	ASSNLQGEEKLF
TRBV30	TRBJ1-2	AWSVNWVGSYGYT
TRBV5-5	TRBJ1-1	ASSRLQGGTEAF
TRBV27	TRBJ1-1	ASSRNDQGNTEAF
TRBV6-1	TRBJ1-5	ASRTGRLGNQPQH
TRBV18	TRBJ1-2	ASSSGVTGYHGYT
TRBV30	TRBJ1-6	AWSVLSSPLH
TRBV19	TRBJ2-4	ASGRESIQY
TRBV14	TRBJ2-7	ASSQDRQGEQY
TRBV27	TRBJ1-2	ASGQGTNYGYT
TRBV19	TRBJ2-4	ASSITGGLKNIQY
TRBV18	TRBJ1-2	ASSTGTGDLYGYT
TRBV30	TRBJ2-7	AWSLPRTGLYEQY
TRBV7-8	TRBJ1-2	ASSSTGTVYGYT
TRBV7-2	TRBJ2-3	ASSSPYSTSGYTDTQY
TRBV28	TRBJ1-5	ASRTPTGANQPQH
TRBV4-3	TRBJ2-2	ASSPVRTGSGTGELF
TRBV2	TRBJ2-7	ASGRGQWASYEQY
TRBV7-9	TRBJ2-5	ASSSGDSDPIQETQY
TRBV7-2	TRBJ2-2	ASSLARAGVGGELF
TRBV6-5	TRBJ1-6	ASSTDRDRNSPLH
TRBV7-2	TRBJ1-2	ASSTPGGVSGYT
TRBV5-1	TRBJ1-1	ASRTEGAPLTF
TRBV5-4	TRBJ2-1	ASSSTSGVNNEQF
TRBV19	TRBJ2-2	ASSLPRGVNTGELF
TRBV28	TRBJ2-7	ASSLGHLGYEQY
TRBV10-2	TRBJ1-5	ASSDSGTGVNQPQH
TRBV27	TRBJ2-2	ASSLSLFTGELF
TRBV18	TRBJ2-1	ASSPREGRTNEQF
TRBV5-1	TRBJ2-7	ASSLAGSYEQY
TRBV5-1	TRBJ1-1	ASSVSGINTEAF
TRBV10-3	TRBJ1-1	AISLGGGNTEAF
TRBV2	TRBJ1-4	ASSDGTREKLF
TRBV29-1	TRBJ2-1	SAGRVGLQF
TRBV23-1	TRBJ2-2	ASSQSLKGDANTGELF
TRBV6-1	TRBJ2-5	ASSETSGGQETQY
TRBV4-1	TRBJ1-5	ASSQDDWGQGNQPQH
TRBV11-2	TRBJ2-5	ASSFGWRSGGEETQY
TRBV6-5	TRBJ1-1	ASIDGQGVGEAF